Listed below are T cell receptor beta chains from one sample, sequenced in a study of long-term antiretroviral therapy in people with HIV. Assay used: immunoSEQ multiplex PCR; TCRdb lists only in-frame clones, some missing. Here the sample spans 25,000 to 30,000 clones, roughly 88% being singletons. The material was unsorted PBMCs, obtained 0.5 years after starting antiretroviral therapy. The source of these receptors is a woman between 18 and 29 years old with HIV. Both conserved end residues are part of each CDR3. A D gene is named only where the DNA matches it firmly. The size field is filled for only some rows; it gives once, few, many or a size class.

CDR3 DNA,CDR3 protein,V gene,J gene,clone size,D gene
TGTGCCAGCAGTTTAAAGCGCGGGAGATTTGAGCAGTACTTC,CASSLKRGRFEQYF,TRBV27,TRBJ2-5,once,TRBD2
TGTGCCAGCAGGACAGGGGACAACACCGGGGAGCTGTTTTTT,CASRTGDNTGELFF,TRBV2,TRBJ2-2,once,TRBD1
TGTGCCAGCAGGTGGGGGGGGCGCACTGAGCAGTTCTTC,CASRWGGRTEQFF,TRBV28,TRBJ2-1,NA,NA
TGTGCCAGCAGCGTAGTCCAGGGGCCCACCGGGGAGCTGTTTTTT,CASSVVQGPTGELFF,TRBV9,TRBJ2-2,NA,NA
TGTGCCAGCAGTTATACCGACAGGGGAAAGCCCCAGCATTTT,CASSYTDRGKPQHF,TRBV6-5,TRBJ1-5,NA,TRBD1
TGTGCCAGCAGTTACCGAGGGGGGGGCGAGCAGTACTTC,CASSYRGGGEQYF,TRBV6-6,TRBJ2-7,NA,NA
TGTGCCAGCAGTTACTCTGGGTTTGGGTGGGATGGCTACACCTTC,CASSYSGFGWDGYTF,TRBV6-5,TRBJ1-2,NA,NA
TGCAGCGTTGGGCACGGACAGGGGGCTAATCAGCCCCAGCATTTT,CSVGHGQGANQPQHF,TRBV29-1,TRBJ1-5,few,TRBD1
TGCGCCAGCAAGGAGGACAGCTTGAATTCACCCCTCCACTTT,CASKEDSLNSPLHF,TRBV10-1,TRBJ1-6,NA,NA
TGTGCCAGCAGCCGGGAGGCTGTGGATACGCAGTATTTT,CASSREAVDTQYF,TRBV7-2,TRBJ2-3,NA,TRBD2
TGTGCCAGCAGCCGAGTTACGAATGGGGAGCAGTACTTC,CASSRVTNGEQYF,TRBV7-2,TRBJ2-7,NA,NA
TGTGCCAGCAGCTTACAGGGGCATGGGGGAAACACCATATATTTT,CASSLQGHGGNTIYF,TRBV7-9,TRBJ1-3,NA,NA
TGTGCCAGTAGCAGGACTAGCGGAGCTGATACGCAGTATTTT,CASSRTSGADTQYF,TRBV19,TRBJ2-3,NA,TRBD2
TGTGCCAGCAGCGCCACACGACTCAGGGACGAGCAGTACTTC,CASSATRLRDEQYF,TRBV2,TRBJ2-7,NA,NA
TGCGCCAGCAGCCAAAAAGCAGTTCCGTCTAGTACGCAGTATTTT,CASSQKAVPSSTQYF,TRBV4-1,TRBJ2-3,NA,NA
TGTGCCGTCGAGCGGGAGCGCACAGATACGCAGTATTTT,CAVERERTDTQYF,TRBV10-3,TRBJ2-3,NA,TRBD2
TGTGCCAGCAGCCAAGATAAACTAGCGGTATCTTACAATGAGCAGTTCTTC,CASSQDKLAVSYNEQFF,TRBV4-2,TRBJ2-1,NA,TRBD2
TGTGCCAGCAGCTTAGGACGGGACACATACACCGGGGAGCTGTTTTTT,CASSLGRDTYTGELFF,TRBV11-1,TRBJ2-2,NA,NA
TGTGCCAGCAGCCTCGGGGGAGGGAGCAACGAGCAGTACTTC,CASSLGGGSNEQYF,TRBV7-9,TRBJ2-7,NA,TRBD2
TGTGCCAGTAGCCATGGGACTAGCGGCCTTGGTGAGCAGTTCTTC,CASSHGTSGLGEQFF,TRBV19,TRBJ2-1,NA,TRBD2